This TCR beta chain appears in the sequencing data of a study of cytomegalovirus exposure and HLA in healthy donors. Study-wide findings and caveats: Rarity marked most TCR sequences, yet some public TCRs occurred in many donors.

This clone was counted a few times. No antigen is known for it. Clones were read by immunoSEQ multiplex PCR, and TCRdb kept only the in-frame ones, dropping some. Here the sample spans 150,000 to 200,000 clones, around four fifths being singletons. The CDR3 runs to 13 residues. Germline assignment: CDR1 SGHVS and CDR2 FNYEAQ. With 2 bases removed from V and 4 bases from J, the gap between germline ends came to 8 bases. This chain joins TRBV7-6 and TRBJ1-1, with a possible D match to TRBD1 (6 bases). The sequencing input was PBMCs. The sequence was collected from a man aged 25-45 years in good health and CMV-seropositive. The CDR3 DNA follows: TGTGCCAGCAGCTTACAGGGGCCCACTGAAGCTTTCTTT. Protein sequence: CASSLQGPTEAFF.